These T cell receptor beta chains were read from a single sample in a study of blood T cell repertoires in COVID-19. Sequencing was performed with immunoSEQ multiplex PCR; in TCRdb, only in-frame clones are kept and a portion is missing. The repertoire holds some 170,000 clones, with roughly 80% as singletons. Sequenced sample: peripheral blood. The receptors come from a man between 65 and 85 years old with acute or convalescent COVID-19. Each CDR3 is given with its conserved first and last residue. Not every row has a clone size; where given, it reads once, few, many or a size class.

clone size: -
V gene: TRBV11-2
CDR3 length: 14
J gene: TRBJ1-6
CDR3 protein: CASSPTEHNSPLHF

clone size: once
V gene: TRBV11-2
CDR3 length: 13
J gene: TRBJ1-1
CDR3 protein: CASSLAGVTEAFF

clone size: -
V gene: TRBV5-1
CDR3 length: 18
J gene: TRBJ2-1
CDR3 protein: CASSTGTSGGAGYNEQFF

clone size: -
V gene: TRBV11-3
CDR3 length: 16
J gene: TRBJ2-5
CDR3 protein: CASSSLASGYQETQYF

clone size: -
V gene: TRBV6-1
CDR3 length: 16
J gene: TRBJ1-6
CDR3 protein: CASSVGTGGLGGPLHF

clone size: once
V gene: TRBV27
CDR3 length: 12
J gene: TRBJ1-2
CDR3 protein: CASRTGGYGYTF

clone size: -
V gene: TRBV5-1
CDR3 length: 14
J gene: TRBJ2-7
CDR3 protein: CASNPGQSSYEQYF

clone size: once
V gene: TRBV5-1
CDR3 length: 13
J gene: TRBJ2-7
CDR3 protein: CASSLGRTYEQYF

clone size: -
V gene: TRBV5-1
CDR3 length: 15
J gene: TRBJ2-3
CDR3 protein: CASSGTGLLTDTQYF

clone size: -
V gene: TRBV12-5
CDR3 length: 15
J gene: TRBJ1-6
CDR3 protein: CASGGQGNYNSPLHF

clone size: -
V gene: TRBV5-1
CDR3 length: 11
J gene: TRBJ2-5
CDR3 protein: CASSFKETQYF

clone size: -
V gene: TRBV2
CDR3 length: 14
J gene: TRBJ1-2
CDR3 protein: CASSDGSGSYGYTF

clone size: -
V gene: TRBV7-8
CDR3 length: 19
J gene: TRBJ2-6
CDR3 protein: CASSPRQGLPFSGANVLTF

clone size: -
V gene: TRBV28
CDR3 length: 17
J gene: TRBJ2-2
CDR3 protein: CASSSSGGSPLTGELFF

clone size: -
V gene: TRBV5-1
CDR3 length: 15
J gene: TRBJ1-6
CDR3 protein: CASSSTTGDNSPLHF

clone size: -
V gene: TRBV5-1
CDR3 length: 17
J gene: TRBJ1-1
CDR3 protein: CASSHPDRADMNTEAFF

clone size: -
V gene: TRBV5-1
CDR3 length: 15
J gene: TRBJ2-7
CDR3 protein: CASSLGAGGTYEQYF

clone size: -
V gene: TRBV5-4
CDR3 length: 15
J gene: TRBJ2-5
CDR3 protein: CASSRSGSDQETQYF

clone size: -
V gene: TRBV4-2
CDR3 length: 15
J gene: TRBJ2-1
CDR3 protein: CASSQEGLAGNEQFF

clone size: -
V gene: TRBV9
CDR3 length: 14
J gene: TRBJ1-2
CDR3 protein: CASSVDDRAGGYTF

clone size: -
V gene: TRBV5-1
CDR3 length: 15
J gene: TRBJ1-1
CDR3 protein: CASSPGRGATAEAFF

clone size: -
V gene: TRBV2
CDR3 length: 14
J gene: TRBJ2-7
CDR3 protein: CASSADRFSYEQYF

clone size: -
V gene: TRBV10-3
CDR3 length: 16
J gene: TRBJ1-5
CDR3 protein: CAISESTGRFNQPQHF

clone size: -
V gene: TRBV5-4
CDR3 length: 13
J gene: TRBJ1-2
CDR3 protein: CASSLIGGGGYTF

clone size: -
V gene: TRBV13
CDR3 length: 14
J gene: TRBJ2-1
CDR3 protein: CASSLGGWGNEQFF

clone size: -
V gene: TRBV7-3
CDR3 length: 13
J gene: TRBJ2-1
CDR3 protein: CASSFQREGEQFF

clone size: -
V gene: TRBV19
CDR3 length: 14
J gene: TRBJ2-7
CDR3 protein: CASSIFSGSYEQYF

clone size: -
V gene: TRBV5-1
CDR3 length: 13
J gene: TRBJ1-1
CDR3 protein: CASSPTGFTEAFF

clone size: -
V gene: TRBV5-1
CDR3 length: 18
J gene: TRBJ1-4
CDR3 protein: CASSLVAQDGLSNEKLFF

clone size: -
V gene: TRBV27
CDR3 length: 15
J gene: TRBJ2-2
CDR3 protein: CASRSGGMNTGELFF

clone size: few
V gene: TRBV7-8
CDR3 length: 12
J gene: TRBJ1-4
CDR3 protein: CASRFRGEKLFF

clone size: -
V gene: TRBV11-3
CDR3 length: 13
J gene: TRBJ2-7
CDR3 protein: CASSLRERSEQYF

clone size: -
V gene: TRBV28
CDR3 length: 15
J gene: TRBJ2-7
CDR3 protein: CASGPPGAHSYEQYF

clone size: -
V gene: TRBV6-5
CDR3 length: 15
J gene: TRBJ1-5
CDR3 protein: CASSEDRFSNQPQHF

clone size: -
V gene: TRBV5-1
CDR3 length: 14
J gene: TRBJ1-1
CDR3 protein: CASSADRRNTEAFF

clone size: -
V gene: TRBV5-4
CDR3 length: 13
J gene: TRBJ2-1
CDR3 protein: CASKAGGPNEQFF

clone size: once
V gene: TRBV7-2
CDR3 length: 17
J gene: TRBJ2-1
CDR3 protein: CASSRTGTSGIYNEQFF

clone size: -
V gene: TRBV5-5
CDR3 length: 14
J gene: TRBJ2-1
CDR3 protein: CASSRGGIVNEQFF

clone size: -
V gene: TRBV28
CDR3 length: 18
J gene: TRBJ2-1
CDR3 protein: CASIRLAGGPSGYNEQFF

clone size: -
V gene: TRBV19
CDR3 length: 13
J gene: TRBJ1-1
CDR3 protein: CASRAGLGLEAFF

clone size: -
V gene: TRBV19
CDR3 length: 14
J gene: TRBJ1-4
CDR3 protein: CASSMGDRGEKLFF

clone size: once
V gene: TRBV24-1
CDR3 length: 16
J gene: TRBJ1-2
CDR3 protein: CATSDLQGAGIYGYTF

clone size: -
V gene: TRBV28
CDR3 length: 12
J gene: TRBJ2-2
CDR3 protein: CASTLNTGELFF

clone size: -
V gene: TRBV4-1
CDR3 length: 18
J gene: TRBJ2-5
CDR3 protein: CASSQDQLRGGPQETQYF

clone size: -
V gene: TRBV27
CDR3 length: 13
J gene: TRBJ1-1
CDR3 protein: CASSLAGITEAFF

clone size: once
V gene: TRBV10-3
CDR3 length: 15
J gene: TRBJ2-7
CDR3 protein: CAIRAEGLAGQKQYF

clone size: -
V gene: TRBV11-3
CDR3 length: 16
J gene: TRBJ2-3
CDR3 protein: CASSLDQAGGIDTQYF

clone size: -
V gene: TRBV28
CDR3 length: 13
J gene: TRBJ1-5
CDR3 protein: CASSFSVNQPQHF

clone size: -
V gene: TRBV10-3
CDR3 length: 14
J gene: TRBJ2-3
CDR3 protein: CAIRRAGRTDTQYF

clone size: -
V gene: TRBV3-1/TRBV3-2
CDR3 length: 15
J gene: TRBJ2-1
CDR3 protein: CASSLGSGGYNEQFF

clone size: -
V gene: TRBV9
CDR3 length: 14
J gene: TRBJ2-3
CDR3 protein: CASSPGLGADTQYF

clone size: -
V gene: TRBV28
CDR3 length: 15
J gene: TRBJ2-3
CDR3 protein: CASSFEAEYTDTQYF

clone size: -
V gene: TRBV7-9
CDR3 length: 14
J gene: TRBJ2-7
CDR3 protein: CASSPPEQNYEQYF

clone size: -
V gene: TRBV2
CDR3 length: 14
J gene: TRBJ2-1
CDR3 protein: CAIQGLGVYNEQFF

clone size: once
V gene: TRBV29-1
CDR3 length: 11
J gene: TRBJ1-2
CDR3 protein: CSVDWSYGYTF

clone size: -
V gene: TRBV11-3
CDR3 length: 19
J gene: TRBJ2-2
CDR3 protein: CASSSSGTSGVGLTGELFF

clone size: -
V gene: TRBV9
CDR3 length: 16
J gene: TRBJ1-3
CDR3 protein: CASSVGGGDSGNTIYF

clone size: -
V gene: TRBV9
CDR3 length: 15
J gene: TRBJ1-4
CDR3 protein: CASSVRDRGNEKLFF

clone size: -
V gene: TRBV28
CDR3 length: 17
J gene: TRBJ2-7
CDR3 protein: CASSFGTSGPLGDEQYF